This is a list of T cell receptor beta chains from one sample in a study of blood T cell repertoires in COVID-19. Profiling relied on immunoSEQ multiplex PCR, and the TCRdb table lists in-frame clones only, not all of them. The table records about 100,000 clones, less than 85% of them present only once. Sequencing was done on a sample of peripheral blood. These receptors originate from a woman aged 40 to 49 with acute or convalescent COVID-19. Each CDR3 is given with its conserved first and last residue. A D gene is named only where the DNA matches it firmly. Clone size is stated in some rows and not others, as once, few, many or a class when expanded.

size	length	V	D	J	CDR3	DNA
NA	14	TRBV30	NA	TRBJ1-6	CAWRPTGTNSPLHF	TGTGCCTGGAGGCCTACAGGGACCAATTCACCCCTCCACTTT
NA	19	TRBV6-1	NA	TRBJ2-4	CASSERPGASKPAKNIQYF	TGTGCCAGCAGTGAAAGGCCAGGGGCGAGCAAGCCAGCCAAAAACATTCAGTACTTC
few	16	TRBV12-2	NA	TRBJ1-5	CASRLASETSNQPQHF	TGTGCAAGTCGCTTAGCTAGCGAGACTAGCAATCAGCCCCAGCATTTT
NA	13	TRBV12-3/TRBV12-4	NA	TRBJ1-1	CASSPQVNTEAFF	TGTGCCAGCAGTCCTCAGGTGAACACTGAAGCTTTCTTT
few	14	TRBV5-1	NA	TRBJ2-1	CASSDGNYYNEQFF	TGCGCCAGCAGTGACGGGAATTACTACAATGAGCAGTTCTTC
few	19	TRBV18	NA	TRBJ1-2	CASSPYLRSGGSDNYGYTF	TGTGCCAGCTCACCATATCTGAGGTCCGGCGGGAGCGATAACTATGGCTACACCTTC
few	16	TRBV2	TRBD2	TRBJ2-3	CASRKGLAGGSDTQYF	TGTGCCAGCAGGAAGGGTCTAGCGGGGGGTTCAGATACGCAGTATTTT
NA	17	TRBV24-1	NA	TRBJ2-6	CATSDSGDGTGANVLTF	TGTGCCACCAGTGATTCAGGGGACGGGACTGGGGCCAACGTCCTGACTTTC
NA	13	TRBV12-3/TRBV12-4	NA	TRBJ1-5	CASSMGGNQPQHF	TGTGCCAGCAGTATGGGGGGGAATCAGCCCCAGCATTTT
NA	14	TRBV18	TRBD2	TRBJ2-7	CASSPGLADYEQYF	TGTGCCAGCTCACCAGGGCTAGCGGATTACGAGCAGTACTTC
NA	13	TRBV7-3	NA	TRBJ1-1	CASSEGGNTEAFF	TGTGCCAGCAGCGAAGGGGGGAACACTGAAGCTTTCTTT
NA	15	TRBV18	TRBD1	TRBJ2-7	CASSPQLDRGYEQYF	TGTGCCAGCTCACCCCAACTGGACAGGGGCTACGAGCAGTACTTC
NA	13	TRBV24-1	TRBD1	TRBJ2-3	CATRDRVTDTQYF	TGTGCCACCAGAGACAGGGTCACAGATACGCAGTATTTT
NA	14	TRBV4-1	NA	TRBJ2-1	CASSPGLTLDEQFF	TGCGCCAGCAGCCCGGGACTTACGTTGGATGAGCAGTTCTTC
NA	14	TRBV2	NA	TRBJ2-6	CASSGHSGANVLTF	TGTGCCAGCAGTGGACACTCTGGGGCCAACGTCCTGACTTTC
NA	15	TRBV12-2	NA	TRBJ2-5	CASRLPPGQGETQYF	TGTGCAAGTCGCTTACCTCCCGGACAGGGAGAGACCCAGTACTTC
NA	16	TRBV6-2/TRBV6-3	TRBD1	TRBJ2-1	CASSYGSGQGNYEQFF	TGTGCCAGCAGTTACGGATCGGGACAGGGGAATTATGAGCAGTTCTTC
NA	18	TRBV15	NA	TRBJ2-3	CATSRDLVDHFSTDTQYF	TGTGCCACCAGCAGAGATTTGGTAGATCACTTCAGCACAGATACGCAGTATTTT
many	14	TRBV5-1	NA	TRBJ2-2	CASRPSYNTGELFF	TGCGCCAGCAGGCCCTCCTATAACACCGGGGAGCTGTTTTTT
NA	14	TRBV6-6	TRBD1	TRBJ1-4	CASRRTGRDEKLFF	TGTGCCAGCAGACGGACAGGGCGAGATGAAAAACTGTTTTTT
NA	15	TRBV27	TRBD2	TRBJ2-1	CASKQAGGVYNEQFF	TGTGCCAGCAAGCAGGCGGGGGGGGTTTACAATGAGCAGTTCTTC
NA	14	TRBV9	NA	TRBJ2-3	CASSVLLSTDTQYF	TGTGCCAGCAGCGTCCTCCTTAGCACAGATACGCAGTATTTT
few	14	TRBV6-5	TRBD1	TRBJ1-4	CAIKRDRVNEKLFF	TGTGCCATCAAACGGGACAGGGTCAATGAAAAACTGTTTTTT
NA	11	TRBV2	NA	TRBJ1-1	CASTGQIEAFF	TGTGCCAGCACCGGACAGATCGAAGCTTTCTTT
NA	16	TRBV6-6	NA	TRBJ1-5	CASSYSSAGVGQPQHF	TGTGCCAGCAGTTACTCAAGTGCCGGGGTGGGGCAGCCCCAGCATTTT
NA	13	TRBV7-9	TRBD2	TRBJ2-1	CASNNVGTREQFF	TGTGCCAGCAACAATGTGGGGACTAGGGAGCAGTTCTTC
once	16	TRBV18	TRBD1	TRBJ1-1	CASSSTGLGVSTEAFF	TGTGCCAGCTCATCGACAGGGCTTGGGGTTAGCACTGAAGCTTTCTTT
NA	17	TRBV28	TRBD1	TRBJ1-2	CASSHNSYRQGHYGYTF	TGTGCCAGCAGCCACAACTCCTATAGACAGGGACACTATGGCTACACCTTC
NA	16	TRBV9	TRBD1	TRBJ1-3	CASSSKGQGSGNTIYF	TGTGCCAGCAGCTCAAAGGGACAGGGCTCTGGAAACACCATATATTTT
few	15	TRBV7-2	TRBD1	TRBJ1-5	CASSVRTGENQPQHF	TGTGCCAGCAGCGTAAGGACAGGGGAAAATCAGCCCCAGCATTTT
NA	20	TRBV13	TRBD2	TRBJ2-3	CASSRIAGDLSYSSTDTQYF	TGTGCCAGCAGCCGCATAGCGGGGGACCTCTCGTATTCTAGCACAGATACGCAGTATTTT
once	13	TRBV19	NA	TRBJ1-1	CASSTRQPTEAFF	TGTGCCAGTAGTACCCGACAGCCCACTGAAGCTTTCTTT
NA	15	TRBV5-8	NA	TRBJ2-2	CASSTLKGLSGELFF	TGTGCCAGCAGCACCCTTAAGGGACTTTCAGGGGAGCTGTTTTTT
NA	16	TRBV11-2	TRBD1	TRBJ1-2	CASSLRDTGGAHGYTF	TGTGCCAGCAGCTTACGAGACACAGGGGGCGCCCATGGCTACACCTTC
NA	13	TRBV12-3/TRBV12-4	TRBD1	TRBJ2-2	CASSTTGPGELFF	TGTGCCAGCAGTACGACAGGGCCCGGGGAGCTGTTTTTT
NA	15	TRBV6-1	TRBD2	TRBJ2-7	CASSEVAGPYYEQYF	TGTGCCAGCAGTGAAGTAGCGGGGCCCTACTACGAGCAGTACTTC
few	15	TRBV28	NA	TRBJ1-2	CASRPAGTPNYGYTF	TGTGCCAGCAGGCCGGCCGGGACACCAAACTATGGCTACACCTTC
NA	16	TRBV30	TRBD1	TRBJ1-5	CAWSISTAGGKQPQHF	TGTGCCTGGAGTATAAGCACCGCAGGGGGGAAGCAGCCCCAGCATTTT
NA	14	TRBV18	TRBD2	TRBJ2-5	CASSPTLAQETQYF	TGTGCCAGCTCACCAACACTAGCGCAAGAGACCCAGTACTTC
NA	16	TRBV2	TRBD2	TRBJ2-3	CASSEPKRGGQDTQYF	TGTGCCAGCAGTGAACCAAAGCGGGGGGGCCAAGATACGCAGTATTTT
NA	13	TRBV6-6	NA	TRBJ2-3	CASSLGGTDTQYF	TGTGCCAGCTCTTTAGGGGGCACAGATACGCAGTATTTT